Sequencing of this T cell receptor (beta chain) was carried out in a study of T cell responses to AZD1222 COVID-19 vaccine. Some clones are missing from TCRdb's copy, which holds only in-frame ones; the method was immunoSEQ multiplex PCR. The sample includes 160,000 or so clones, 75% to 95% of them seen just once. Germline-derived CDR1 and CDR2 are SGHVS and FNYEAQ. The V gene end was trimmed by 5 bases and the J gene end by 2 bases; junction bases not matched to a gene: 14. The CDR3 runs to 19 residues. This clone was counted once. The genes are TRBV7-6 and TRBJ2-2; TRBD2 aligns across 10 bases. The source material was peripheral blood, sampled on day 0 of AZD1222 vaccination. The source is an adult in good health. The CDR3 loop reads CASSHPAVTSGPNTGELFF. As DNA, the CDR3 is TGTGCCAGCAGCCACCCCGCGGTGACTAGCGGGCCCAACACCGGGGAGCTGTTTTTT.